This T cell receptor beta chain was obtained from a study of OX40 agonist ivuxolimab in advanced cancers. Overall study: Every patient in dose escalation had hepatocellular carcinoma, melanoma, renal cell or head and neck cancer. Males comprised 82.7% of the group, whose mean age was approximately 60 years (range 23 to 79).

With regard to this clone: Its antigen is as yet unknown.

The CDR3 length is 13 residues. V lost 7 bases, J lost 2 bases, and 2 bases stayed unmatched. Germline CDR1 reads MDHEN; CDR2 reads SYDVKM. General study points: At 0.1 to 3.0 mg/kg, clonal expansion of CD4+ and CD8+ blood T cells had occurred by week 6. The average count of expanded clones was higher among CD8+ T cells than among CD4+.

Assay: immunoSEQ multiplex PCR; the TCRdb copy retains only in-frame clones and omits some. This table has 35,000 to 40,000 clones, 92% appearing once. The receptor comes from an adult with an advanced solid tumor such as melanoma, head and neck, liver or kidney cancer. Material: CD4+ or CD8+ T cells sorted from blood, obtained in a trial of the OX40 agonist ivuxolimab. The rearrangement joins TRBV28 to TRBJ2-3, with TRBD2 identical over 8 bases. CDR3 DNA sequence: TGTGCCAGCAAGGGACTAGTCACAGATACGCAGTATTTT. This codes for CASKGLVTDTQYF.